These 20 T cell receptor beta chains share one sample of origin, sequenced in a study of cytotoxic CD8 clonotypes in ibrutinib-treated CLL. The assay was immunoSEQ multiplex PCR, and TCRdb's table has in-frame clones only and misses some. Here the sample spans under 300,000 clones, roughly 74% being singletons. The input for sequencing was PBMCs, taken after 24 months of ibrutinib treatment. Receptor source: a human donor with chronic lymphocytic leukemia.

The rearrangement links TRBV27 to TRBJ1-2; TRBD1 might be the D (5 bases). In germline, CDR1 is MNHEY, CDR2 SMNVEV (reference sequence). CDR3 size: 14 residues. Trimming shortened V by 3 bases and J by 2 bases, and 10 bases separated the two germline ends. Here the CDR3 DNA reads TGTGCCAGCAGTTTCCAGGGCGGGAACTATGGCTACACCTTC. Amino acid sequence: CASSFQGGNYGYTF.

This clone was detected a few times. The chain joins TRBV11-2 to TRBJ2-1, with a tentative D call TRBD1 (6 bases). The CDR3 runs to 13 residues. Germline V gene data show CDR1 as SGHAT and CDR2 as FQNNGV. The V end lost 6 bases, the J end lost 4 bases, and 10 bases lay between the germline ends. In DNA form, the CDR3 reads TGTGCCAGCAGTTATCAGGGGTACAATGAGCAGTTCTTC. Translating gives CASSYQGYNEQFF.

This clone was seen more than once but under ten times. The rearrangement links TRBV9 to TRBJ1-2, with D possibly TRBD1 on 6 matching bases. Germline values: CDR1 SGDLS, CDR2 YYNGEE. The germline V and J ends were trimmed by 3 bases and 0 bases, with 12 bases remaining between them. The CDR3 sequence is 15 residues long. The CDR3 reads CASSAGQRTNYGYTF. CDR3 in DNA: TGTGCCAGCAGCGCCGGACAGAGAACTAACTATGGCTACACCTTC.

The CDR3 reads CASSLRDDTYEQYF. The DNA for the CDR3 is TGTGCCAGCAGTCTACGGGACGATACCTACGAGCAGTACTTC. The chain couples TRBV9 to TRBJ2-7, with D possibly being TRBD1 or TRBD2 (5 bases each). Trimming stripped 5 bases from V and 2 bases from J, with 14 bases between. The CDR3 spans 14 residues. CDR1 is SGDLS and CDR2 is YYNGEE in the germline V gene.

The CDR3, as DNA: TGTGCCAGCAGCCTAATTGCCTACAATGAGCAGTTCTTC. Encoded protein: CASSLIAYNEQFF. The chain combines TRBV7-9 with TRBJ2-1; D is unresolved. V was pared by 5 bases and J by 2 bases, with 7 bases between. This CDR3 is built from 13 residues. The germline V gene has CDR1 SEHNR and CDR2 FQNEAQ (reference sequence).

The rearrangement uses TRBV6-5 and TRBJ2-7; 9 positions agree with TRBD2. This CDR3 comprises 14 residues. Per germline, CDR1 MNHEY and CDR2 SVGAGI. The V and J ends lost 2 bases and 3 bases, in that order; junction bases with no gene match: 2. The CDR3 sequence is CASSYAREGYEQYF. The CDR3 nucleotides are TGTGCCAGCAGTTACGCGCGGGAGGGCTACGAGCAGTACTTC.

V usage is TRBV7-2 and J usage is TRBJ2-7; D is uncertain. In germline, CDR1 is SGHTA, CDR2 FQGNSA. Deletions cut 1 base from V and 3 bases from J, with 10 bases between. The CDR3 spans 14 residues. The CDR3: CASSLGGLRYEQYF. The CDR3 nucleotides read TGTGCCAGCAGCTTAGGCGGTCTACGCTACGAGCAGTACTTC.

The chain carries TRBV14 and TRBJ2-3; a possible D gene is TRBD1 (6 bases). The germline V gene encodes CDR1 SGHDN and CDR2 FVKESK. CDR3 length: 15 residues. Between the trimmed V and J ends, which lost 0 bases and 2 bases, there was a span of 9 bases. CDR3 DNA: TGTGCCAGCAGCCAAGACAGGGGCATCACAGATACGCAGTATTTT. Translating it yields CASSQDRGITDTQYF.

This clone was recorded a few times. This chain joins TRBV6-6 and TRBJ2-2, with D possibly matching TRBD2 (5 bases). V gave up 6 bases and J gave up 7 bases, with 9 bases separating them. Looked up from germline, CDR1 is MNHNY and CDR2 is SVGAGI (reference sequence). The CDR3 has 12 residues. In DNA form, the CDR3 reads TGTGCCAGCAGCCGGGGAATCGGGGAGCTGTTTTTT. As protein: CASSRGIGELFF.

This clone was detected a few times. The chain couples TRBV15 to TRBJ1-2, with D unclear. V gave up 11 bases and J gave up 4 bases, with 17 bases separating them. CDR1 is LNHNV, CDR2 YYDKDF, per germline (reference sequence). This CDR3 spans 13 amino acids. In nucleotides, the CDR3 is TGTGCCTCGGGGATGGTAGGGCCCTATGGCTACACCTTC. The encoded protein is CASGMVGPYGYTF.

A few counts support this clone. This chain joins TRBV5-1 and TRBJ1-1; 8 nucleotides align to TRBD1. Per germline, CDR1 SGHRS and CDR2 YFSETQ. J gave up 3 bases and V 3 bases, and 1 base lay outside the gene matches. The length of the CDR3 is 13 residues. The CDR3 sequence: CASSSQGDTEAFF. The DNA of the CDR3 is TGCGCCAGCAGCTCACAGGGGGACACTGAAGCTTTCTTT.

The chain joins TRBV29-1 to TRBJ2-1, with D perhaps matching TRBD1 (6 bases). Germline V gene data show CDR1 as SQVTM and CDR2 as ANQGSEA. Between the trimmed V and J ends, which lost 4 bases and 7 bases, there was a span of 14 bases. The CDR3 totals 13 residues. CDR3 protein: CSVAIQGLNEQFF. CDR3 DNA: TGCAGCGTTGCTATCCAGGGGTTGAATGAGCAGTTCTTC.

The rearrangement links TRBV28 to TRBJ2-7; 10 nucleotides agree with TRBD1. CDR1 is MDHEN, CDR2 SYDVKM, per germline. The V and J ends lost 7 bases and 2 bases, in that order; junction bases with no gene match: 5. This CDR3 has 14 residues. CDR3 residues: CASTVGQGTYEQYF. CDR3 sequence (DNA): TGTGCCAGCACCGTGGGACAGGGGACCTACGAGCAGTACTTC.

The CDR3, as DNA: TGTGCCAGCAGTCGACGGACAGACCGTAACTATGGCTACACCTTC. This gives the protein CASSRRTDRNYGYTF. This chain connects TRBV28 to TRBJ1-2, with D possibly matching TRBD1 (6 bases). CDR3 length equals 15 residues. Germline loops: CDR1 MDHEN, CDR2 SYDVKM. V was shortened by 5 bases and J by 1 base, with 14 bases between the two germline ends.

This rearrangement joins TRBV4-1 to TRBJ2-2; D is perhaps TRBD2 (5 bases). With 3 bases removed from V and 0 bases from J, the gap between germline ends came to 8 bases. The CDR3 spans 15 residues. The germline gives CDR1 MGHRA, CDR2 YSYEKL. The CDR3 is CASSHGIPNTGELFF. CDR3 nucleotides: TGCGCCAGCAGCCACGGGATTCCGAACACCGGGGAGCTGTTTTTT.

This clone occurred a few times. The chain uses TRBV2 and TRBJ2-1, with D perhaps matching TRBD1 (6 bases). Germline lookup yields CDR1 SNHLY and CDR2 FYNNEI. The CDR3 has 13 amino acids. Trimming cost V 8 bases and J 13 bases, with 21 bases left between them. CDR3 sequence (DNA): TGTGCCAGCGCCTCAGGGGTAGGGAGAATCCAGTTCTTC. Translated: CASASGVGRIQFF.

The chain carries TRBV7-2 and TRBJ2-7; D remains unclear. The CDR3 covers 13 residues. The germline V gene encodes CDR1 SGHTA and CDR2 FQGNSA. Trimming shortened V by 2 bases and J by 1 base, and 6 bases separated the two germline ends. The CDR3 loop reads CASSLTQSYEQYF. The DNA of the CDR3 is TGTGCCAGCAGCTTAACCCAATCCTACGAGCAGTACTTC.

The gene calls are TRBV19 and TRBJ2-7; D is perhaps TRBD1 (6 bases). The V end lost 1 base, the J end lost 6 bases, and 16 bases lay between the germline ends. CDR1 LNHDA and CDR2 SQIVND come from the germline V gene (reference sequence). This CDR3 comprises 15 residues. The CDR3 sequence: CASSIGDTPLGEQYF. The CDR3 bases are TGTGCCAGTAGTATAGGGGACACCCCTCTCGGCGAGCAGTACTTC. The full variable domain, in which reference TRBV19 and TRBJ2-7 provide the parts outside the CDR3, is DGGITQSPKYLFRKEGQNVTLSCEQNLNHDAMYWYRQDPGQGLRLIYYSQIVNDFQKGDIAEGYSVSREKKESFPLTVTSAQKNPTAFYLCASSIGDTPLGEQYFGPGTRLTVT.

The rearrangement uses TRBV18 and TRBJ2-3; TRBD1 matches at 8 bases. CDR3 size: 15 residues. CDR1 KGHSH and CDR2 LQKENI come from the germline V gene. With 0 bases clipped from V and 4 bases from J, the junction kept 3 bases outside the gene matches. DNA for the CDR3: TGTGCCAGCTCACCACCGCAGGGGGCTGCAGATACGCAGTATTTT. This translates into CASSPPQGAADTQYF.

V and J are TRBV25-1 and TRBJ2-7; tentative D call: TRBD1 (6 bases). Trimming took 9 bases from V and 0 from J, leaving 15 bases between them. The CDR3 covers 14 residues. Per the germline V gene, CDR1 is MGHDK and CDR2 is SYGVNS. CDR3 coding DNA: TGTGCCAGTACACGGACAGACCTCTCCTACGAGCAGTACTTC. Translated, it gives CASTRTDLSYEQYF.